The 24 T cell receptor beta chains in this list originate from one sample, sequenced in a study of T-cell memory formation after mild COVID-19. One entry per CDR3 protein results from TCRdb running MiXCR on the 5' RACE reads. The table shows some 340,000 distinct CDR3 sequences, with 10% to 15% occurring only once. Sequencing used PBMCs or a T cell subset sorted from them (not recorded which). The receptors derive from a man younger than 35 who had mild COVID-19 (a few samples of this study predate the infection). Cell type and time point are not known.

In its sample, this clonotype was seen a few times. This chain joins TRBV12-3 or TRBV12-4 and TRBJ2-2; 8 nucleotides agree with TRBD2. This CDR3 spans 14 amino acids. The V gene end was trimmed by 7 bases and the J gene end by 6 bases; junction bases not matched to a gene: 7. CDR3 residues: CASTLSGAPGELFF. CDR3 in DNA: TGTGCCAGCACCCTTAGCGGGGCCCCCGGGGAGCTGTTTTTT.

This clonotype appeared a few times. The chain recombines TRBV4-3 with TRBJ1-6; D remains ambiguous. The V gene's germline CDR1 is LGHNA and CDR2 YSLEER. The V gene lost 1 base and the J gene lost 7 bases, with 11 bases spanning the gap. The CDR3 is made up of 15 amino acids. For the CDR3, the DNA is TGCGCCAGCAGCCAAGTTTGGTCCGGCAATTCACCCCTCCACTTT. This gives the protein CASSQVWSGNSPLHF.

This clonotype occurred a few times. V usage is TRBV20-1 and J usage is TRBJ1-6; the D is unclear. Trimming took off 3 bases at V and 7 bases at J, with 10 bases between the two ends. CDR1 and CDR2 from the germline V gene are DFQATT and SNEGSKA (reference sequence). This CDR3 has 13 residues. CDR3 bases: TGCAGTGCTAGGGGAAGCGGGAATTCACCCCTCCACTTT. Protein product: CSARGSGNSPLHF.

The chain is built from TRBV7-9 and TRBJ2-1; unclear D gene. The CDR3 has 15 residues. V lost 2 bases, J lost 7 bases, and 15 bases lay in between. In germline, CDR1 is SEHNR, CDR2 FQNEAQ (reference sequence). The CDR3 region has the DNA TGTGCCAGCAGCTTAAGCACGCGTCAGGTTAATGAGCAGTTCTTC. As protein: CASSLSTRQVNEQFF.

This clonotype has only a few counts. The V and J genes are TRBV4-3 and TRBJ2-3; TRBD2 agrees at 9 bases. Germline-derived CDR1 and CDR2 are LGHNA and YSLEER. This CDR3 has 15 amino acids. Losses at the gene ends were 6 bases for V and 1 base for J; bases not matched to a gene: 5. This chain's CDR3 is CASSAAGGGTDTQYF. In DNA form, the CDR3 reads TGCGCCAGCAGTGCAGCGGGGGGCGGCACAGATACGCAGTATTTT.

The genes are TRBV7-9 and TRBJ1-2; TRBD1 matches at 7 bases. Losses at the gene ends were 5 bases for V and 0 bases for J; bases not matched to a gene: 6. The CDR3 loop spans 15 amino acids. Germline assignment: CDR1 SEHNR and CDR2 FQNEAQ (reference sequence). The CDR3, as DNA: TGTGCCAGCAGCCCCGTCCAGGGGGCTAACTATGGCTACACCTTC. Protein: CASSPVQGANYGYTF.

This clonotype was counted a few times. This chain uses TRBV5-1 with TRBJ2-7; the D gene is possibly TRBD2 (6 bases). The ends were cut back, 6 bases at V and 5 bases at J, with 18 bases in the middle. The CDR3 contains 14 residues. Germline CDR1 is SGHRS and CDR2 is YFSETQ. CDR3 nucleotide sequence: TGCGCCAGCATACCCCCCCGGAGGGGCCACGAGCAGTACGTC. Translating it yields CASIPPRRGHEQYV.

This clonotype occurred a few times. The chain uses TRBV7-3 and TRBJ2-7, with TRBD1 matching 11 bases. The CDR3 runs 15 residues. Unmatched junction bases numbered 3, after V lost 2 bases and J lost 3 bases. CDR1 SGHTA and CDR2 FQGTGA come from the germline V gene. The CDR3 protein is CASSLLGTGGYEQYF. The CDR3 nucleotides read TGTGCCAGCAGCTTATTGGGGACAGGGGGCTACGAGCAGTACTTC.

In this sample, this clonotype turned up a few times. The chain is built from TRBV5-1 and TRBJ1-6; TRBD1 might be the D (5 bases). The CDR3 is made up of 17 amino acids. Trimming pared 3 bases from V and 6 bases from J, leaving 19 bases between. CDR1 is SGHRS, CDR2 YFSETQ, per germline. CDR3 loop: CASSSGLGLARNSPLHF. Here the CDR3 DNA reads TGCGCCAGCAGCTCCGGCCTGGGACTCGCGCGTAATTCACCCCTCCACTTT.

This clonotype was seen more than once but under ten times. The CDR3 reads CASSFESRNEQFF. The CDR3, as DNA: TGTGCCAGCAGCTTCGAGAGCCGCAATGAGCAGTTCTTC. The V and J genes are TRBV11-2 and TRBJ2-1; no firm D call. The CDR3 has 13 residues. CDR1 SGHAT and CDR2 FQNNGV come from the germline V gene. Trimming shortened V by 3 bases and J by 6 bases, and 9 bases separated the two germline ends.

This chain links TRBV6-5 with TRBJ2-1; either TRBD1 or TRBD2 may fit D (5 bases each). The CDR3 sequence is 15 residues long. The V end was cut by 6 bases, the J end by 3 bases, with 15 bases between. Per germline, CDR1 MNHEY and CDR2 SVGAGI. The CDR3: CASSLTGQGYNEQFF. CDR3 nucleotides: TGTGCCAGCAGCCTAACGGGGCAGGGCTACAATGAGCAGTTCTTC.

This clonotype was observed a handful of times. This sequence joins TRBV29-1 and TRBJ1-6; no clear D. The germline V gene encodes CDR1 SQVTM and CDR2 ANQGSEA. Trimming removed 0 bases at V and 14 bases at J, with 8 bases between. This CDR3 has 11 amino acids. DNA of the CDR3: TGCAGCGTTGAAGATGGGTCCACCCTCCACTTT. Its protein product is CSVEDGSTLHF.

The chain has TRBV5-1 and TRBJ2-3, with unresolved D. This CDR3 is built from 15 residues. V lost 1 base and J 0 bases, leaving 9 bases between the germline ends. CDR1 and CDR2 from the germline V gene are SGHRS and YFSETQ. CDR3 loop: CASSLSWSSTDTQYF. CDR3 bases: TGCGCCAGCAGCTTGAGTTGGTCGAGCACAGATACGCAGTATTTT.

The chain links TRBV7-8 to TRBJ1-5, with a tentative D call TRBD1 (6 bases). Germline CDR1 is SGHVS and CDR2 is FQNEAQ. V was pared by 5 bases and J by 5 bases, with 13 bases between. The CDR3 length is 14 residues. This CDR3 is CASSPRTDDQPQHF. The CDR3 bases are TGTGCCAGCAGCCCTCGGACAGATGATCAGCCCCAGCATTTT.

The chain links TRBV10-3 to TRBJ2-7, with a tentative D call TRBD2 (6 bases). Germline loops: CDR1 ENHRY, CDR2 SYGVKD. The V end lost 7 bases, the J end lost 9 bases, and 22 bases lay between the germline ends. The CDR3 has 14 amino acids. The CDR3 protein is CAINSGGALVGQYF. For the CDR3, the DNA is TGTGCCATCAACTCGGGCGGGGCCCTCGTTGGGCAGTACTTC.

The chain recombines TRBV7-8 with TRBJ1-6; 7 bases align to TRBD1. V dropped 2 bases and J dropped 7; count of bases not matched to a gene: 5. The CDR3 consists of 15 residues. Looked up from germline, CDR1 is SGHVS and CDR2 is FQNEAQ. CDR3 protein: CASSLLPGGNSPLHF. Here the CDR3 DNA reads TGTGCCAGCAGCTTATTGCCAGGGGGGAATTCACCCCTCCACTTT.

The J gene is TRBJ2-7, the V gene TRBV30, with D hard to call. In germline, CDR1 is GTSNPN, CDR2 SVGIG (reference sequence). This CDR3 comprises 13 residues. The V end was cut by 0 bases, the J end by 2 bases, with 8 bases between. CDR3 in DNA: TGTGCCTGGAGTGTGGGCCGTCCCTACGAGCAGTACTTC. Its translation: CAWSVGRPYEQYF.

This clonotype was seen more than once but under ten times. This chain uses TRBV7-2 with TRBJ2-3; D is unresolved. This CDR3 spans 12 amino acids. Between the trimmed V and J ends, which lost 5 bases and 6 bases, there was a span of 9 bases. Germline V CDR1 and CDR2: SGHTA, FQGNSA. CDR3 protein: CASSPTWDTQYF. CDR3 nucleotide sequence: TGTGCCAGCAGCCCAACTTGGGATACGCAGTATTTT.

This clonotype was seen repeatedly, ten times or more. The rearrangement joins TRBV5-1 to TRBJ2-1, with no clear D. This CDR3 spans 17 amino acids. V shed 0 bases and J shed 2 bases, with 15 bases lying between them. Looked up from germline, CDR1 is SGHRS and CDR2 is YFSETQ. CDR3 DNA sequence: TGCGCCAGCAGCTTGGCAAGGACCAGATTCGCCTACAATGAGCAGTTCTTC. Amino acids: CASSLARTRFAYNEQFF.

This clonotype was counted only a few times. The rearrangement links TRBV5-6 to TRBJ2-7, with no clear D. The CDR3 contains 15 residues. Germline V lookup: CDR1 SGHDT, CDR2 YYEEEE. V lost 4 bases and J lost 2, with 16 bases in between. CDR3 region: CASSTPKQLTYEQYV. The CDR3 bases are TGTGCCAGCAGCACCCCTAAACAGCTTACCTACGAGCAGTACGTC.

The table lists this clonotype with a few counts. The rearrangement joins TRBV7-3 to TRBJ2-7; D possibly corresponds to TRBD1 (6 bases). Trimming left V 2 bases short and J 6 bases short, with 17 bases between. The germline CDR1 and CDR2 sequences are SGHTA and FQGTGA. The CDR3 sequence is 15 residues long. In DNA form, the CDR3 reads TGTGCCAGCAGCTTAGTAGGGGGTGGACCCGGCGAGCAGTACTTC. As protein: CASSLVGGGPGEQYF.

This clonotype was observed many times. The chain uses TRBV4-1 and TRBJ2-7; 7 nucleotides line up with TRBD2. The CDR3 extends over 14 amino acids. With 1 base clipped from V and 1 base from J, the junction kept 1 base outside the gene matches. From germline, CDR1 is MGHRA and CDR2 YSYEKL. The CDR3 DNA sequence: TGCGCCAGCAGCCAAGGCGGGGGATCCTACGAGCAGTACGTC. Its translation is CASSQGGGSYEQYV.

This clonotype was seen a few times. The chain employs TRBV12-3 or TRBV12-4 and TRBJ1-1, with TRBD1 as a possible D gene (6 bases). This CDR3 comprises 15 residues. Trimming took 3 bases from V and 0 from J, leaving 11 bases between them. Here the CDR3 DNA reads TGTGCCAGCAGTTTTCAGGGGATGATGAACACTGAAGCTTTCTTT. This translates into CASSFQGMMNTEAFF.

The chain links TRBV6-5 to TRBJ2-3; 9 positions match TRBD1. The CDR3 consists of 14 residues. The V gene's germline CDR1 is MNHEY and CDR2 SVGAGI. V gave up 4 bases and J gave up 6 bases; unmatched junction bases: 5. The CDR3 sequence is CASSWTGVVDTQYF. As DNA, the CDR3 is TGTGCCAGCAGTTGGACAGGGGTAGTGGATACGCAGTATTTT.